This T cell receptor (beta chain) was found in a study of cytomegalovirus exposure and HLA in healthy donors. Study details: Among the roughly 370 genotyped donors, 70% to 85% were placed in the Caucasian-associated ancestry cluster.

Study-level results: Earlier findings revealed that most TCR beta V segments proved productive either about 87% or about 30% of the time. Clonal expansion was found to be greater in HLA-associated TCR beta chains than in equally common others in a later analysis. Association with HLA alleles at 0.05 false discovery rate was found for roughly 17,000 TCR beta sequences in a later analysis.

60 Vbeta and 13 Jbeta primers were used in PCR. Some clones are missing from TCRdb's copy, which holds only in-frame ones; the method was immunoSEQ multiplex PCR. Of over 100,000 clones in the sample, less than 70% are singletons; the top ten hold 2.2%. Of note for this clone: The antigen remains undetermined.

The source is a woman aged 25 to 39 in good health and CMV-seronegative. Source material: PBMCs.

The CDR3 loop is CASSARPSNDATNEKLFF. In DNA form, the CDR3 reads TGCGCCAGCAGCGCGAGACCTAGTAATGATGCAACTAATGAAAAACTGTTTTTT. The V gene is TRBV5-1, the J gene TRBJ1-4; D gene unclear. The CDR3 length is 18 residues. Trimming took off 4 bases at V and 0 bases at J, with 19 bases between the two ends. Germline V lookup: CDR1 SGHRS, CDR2 YFSETQ.